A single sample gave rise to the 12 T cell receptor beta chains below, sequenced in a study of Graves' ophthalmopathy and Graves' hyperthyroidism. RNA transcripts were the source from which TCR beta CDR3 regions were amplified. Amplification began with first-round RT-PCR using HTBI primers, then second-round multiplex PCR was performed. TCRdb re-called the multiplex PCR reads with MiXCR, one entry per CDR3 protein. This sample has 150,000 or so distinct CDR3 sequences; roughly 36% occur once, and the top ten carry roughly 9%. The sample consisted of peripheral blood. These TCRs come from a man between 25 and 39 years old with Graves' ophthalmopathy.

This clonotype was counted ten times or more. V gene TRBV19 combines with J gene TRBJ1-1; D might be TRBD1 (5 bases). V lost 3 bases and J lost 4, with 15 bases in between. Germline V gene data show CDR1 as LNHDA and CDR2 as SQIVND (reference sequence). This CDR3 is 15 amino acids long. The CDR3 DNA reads TGTGCCAGTAGTATCGACGCCGGGGCGGGCACTGAAGCTTTCTTT. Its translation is CASSIDAGAGTEAFF.

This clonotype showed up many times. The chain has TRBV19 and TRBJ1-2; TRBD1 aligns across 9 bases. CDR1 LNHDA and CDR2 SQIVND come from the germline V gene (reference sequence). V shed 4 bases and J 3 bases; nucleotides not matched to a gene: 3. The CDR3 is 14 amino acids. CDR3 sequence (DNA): TGTGCCAGTAGTAGCACAGGGGGCCACTATGGCTACACCTTC. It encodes CASSSTGGHYGYTF.

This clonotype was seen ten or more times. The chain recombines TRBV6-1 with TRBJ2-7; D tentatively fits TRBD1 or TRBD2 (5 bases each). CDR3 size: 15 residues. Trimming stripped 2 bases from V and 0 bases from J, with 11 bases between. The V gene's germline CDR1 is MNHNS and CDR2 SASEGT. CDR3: CASSEPGDLSYEQYF. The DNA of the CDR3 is TGTGCCAGCAGTGAACCCGGGGACCTCTCCTACGAGCAGTACTTC.

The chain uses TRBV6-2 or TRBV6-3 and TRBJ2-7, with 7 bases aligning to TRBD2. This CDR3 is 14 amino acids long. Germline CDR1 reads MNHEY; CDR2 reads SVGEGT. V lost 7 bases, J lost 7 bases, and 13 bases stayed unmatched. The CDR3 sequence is CASTTTQTSWEQYF. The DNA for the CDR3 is TGTGCCAGCACCACGACACAGACTAGCTGGGAGCAGTACTTC.

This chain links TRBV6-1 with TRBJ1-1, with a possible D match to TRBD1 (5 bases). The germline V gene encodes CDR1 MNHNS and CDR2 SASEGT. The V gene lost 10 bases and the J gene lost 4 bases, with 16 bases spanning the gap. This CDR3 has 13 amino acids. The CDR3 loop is CATSRGMATEAFF. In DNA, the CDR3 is TGTGCCACTTCTCGGGGGATGGCCACTGAAGCTTTCTTT.

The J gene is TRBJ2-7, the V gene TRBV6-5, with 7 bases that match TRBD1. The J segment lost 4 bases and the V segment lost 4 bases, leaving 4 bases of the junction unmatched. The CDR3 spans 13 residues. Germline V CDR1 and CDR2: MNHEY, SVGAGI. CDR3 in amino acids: CASSFYRGYEQYF. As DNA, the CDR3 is TGTGCCAGCAGTTTTTACAGGGGATACGAGCAGTACTTC.

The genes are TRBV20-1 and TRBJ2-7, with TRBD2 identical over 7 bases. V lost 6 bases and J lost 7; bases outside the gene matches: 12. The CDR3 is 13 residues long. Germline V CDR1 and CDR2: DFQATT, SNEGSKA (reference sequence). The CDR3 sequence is CSALASVGGEQYF. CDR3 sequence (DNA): TGCAGTGCGCTTGCATCCGTCGGGGGGGAGCAGTACTTC.

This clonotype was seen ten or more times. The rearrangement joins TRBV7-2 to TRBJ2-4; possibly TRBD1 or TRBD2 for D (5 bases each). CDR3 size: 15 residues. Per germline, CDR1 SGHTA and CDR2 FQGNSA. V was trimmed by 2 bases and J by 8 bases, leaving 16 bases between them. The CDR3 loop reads CASSLRSWGTDIQYF. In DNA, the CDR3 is TGTGCCAGCAGCTTACGTAGTTGGGGGACGGACATTCAGTACTTC.

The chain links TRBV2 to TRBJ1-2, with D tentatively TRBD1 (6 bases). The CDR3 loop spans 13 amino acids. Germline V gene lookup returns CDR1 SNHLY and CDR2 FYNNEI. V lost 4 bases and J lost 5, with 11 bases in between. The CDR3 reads CASSGGTTYGYTF. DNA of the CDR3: TGTGCCAGCAGTGGTGGGACAACTTATGGCTACACCTTC.

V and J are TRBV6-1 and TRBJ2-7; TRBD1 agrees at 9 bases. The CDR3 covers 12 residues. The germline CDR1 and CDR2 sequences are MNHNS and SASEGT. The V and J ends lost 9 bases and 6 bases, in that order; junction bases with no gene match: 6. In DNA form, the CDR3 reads TGTGCCAGTTCGGGACAGGGCTTCGAGCAGTACTTC. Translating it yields CASSGQGFEQYF.

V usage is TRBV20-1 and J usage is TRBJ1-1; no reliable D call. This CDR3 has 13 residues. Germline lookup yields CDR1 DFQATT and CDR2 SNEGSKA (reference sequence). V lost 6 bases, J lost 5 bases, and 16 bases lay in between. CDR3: CSASRGQRTEAFF. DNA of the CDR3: TGCAGTGCCTCGCGGGGTCAGCGGACTGAAGCTTTCTTT.

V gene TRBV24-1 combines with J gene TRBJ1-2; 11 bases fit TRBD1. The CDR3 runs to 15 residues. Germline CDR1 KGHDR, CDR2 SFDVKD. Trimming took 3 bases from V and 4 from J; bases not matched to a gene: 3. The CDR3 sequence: CATSDPGTGGYGYTF. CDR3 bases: TGTGCCACCAGTGATCCTGGGACAGGGGGCTATGGCTACACCTTC.